Included here is one T cell receptor beta chain sequence, with context. The target antigen is unknown. These data originate in a study of identical twins. Study-wide points: For monozygotic twins, models underestimated out-of-frame TCR alpha sharing. While abundant cord blood beta clonotypes carried fewer insertions, memory repertoires showed no such pattern.

With template switching, a universal primer site was added, and the cDNA carried unique molecular identifiers. From the 5' RACE reads, TCRdb called clonotypes with MiXCR, one entry per CDR3 protein. The sample comprises about 700,000 distinct CDR3 sequences, under 9% of which are singletons, and roughly 0.9% rests with the top ten. Per the germline V gene, CDR1 is DFQATT and CDR2 is SNEGSKA (reference sequence). With 8 bases removed from V and 0 bases from J, the gap between germline ends came to 15 bases. The CDR3 contains 14 residues. The sample was also linked to a second study, of yellow fever vaccine responses in identical twins. According to that study: Twins' vaccine T cell responses were reported to seem partly convergent and partly personalized.

Specimen: PBMCs. The sequence was obtained from a woman under 30 in good health. The chain combines TRBV20-1 with TRBJ2-3; D is possibly TRBD2 (5 bases). CDR3 nucleotide sequence: TGCAGTTCTCGGGATTCTTCTAGCACAGATACGCAGTATTTT. Residues: CSSRDSSSTDTQYF.